Presented here are 2 T cell receptor beta chains from one specimen sequenced in a study of OX40 agonist ivuxolimab in advanced cancers. Using immunoSEQ multiplex PCR, the repertoire was profiled, and TCRdb retains in-frame clones only, with some absent. Of 25,000 to 35,000 clones listed, 75% to 90% are singletons. Sequences were derived from CD4+ or CD8+ T cells sorted from blood, sampled in a trial of the OX40 agonist ivuxolimab. These receptors all come from an adult with an advanced solid tumor such as melanoma, head and neck, liver or kidney cancer.

This rearrangement joins TRBV6-5 to TRBJ2-7, with TRBD1 as a possible D gene (6 bases). Germline values: CDR1 MNHEY, CDR2 SVGAGI. V lost 2 bases and J 4 bases, leaving 15 bases between the germline ends. This CDR3 region has 15 residues. CDR3: CASSYERTASYEQYF. In DNA form, the CDR3 reads TGTGCCAGCAGTTACGAGCGGACAGCTAGTTACGAGCAGTACTTC.

The rearrangement links TRBV19 to TRBJ2-1; 11 nucleotides line up with TRBD1. The CDR3 length is 15 residues. Germline lookup yields CDR1 LNHDA and CDR2 SQIVND (reference sequence). With 3 bases clipped from V and 4 bases from J, the junction kept 2 bases outside the gene matches. CDR3 coding DNA: TGTGCCAGTAGTATCGGACAGGGGGCATACAATGAGCAGTTCTTC. Its translation: CASSIGQGAYNEQFF.